These 9 T cell receptor beta chains were all obtained from the same sample, sequenced in a study of OX40 agonist ivuxolimab in advanced cancers. Data came from immunoSEQ multiplex PCR; TCRdb stores just in-frame clones and leaves some out. The data show about 12,000 clones, 65% to 80% seen once. The starting material was CD4+ or CD8+ T cells sorted from blood, obtained in a trial of the OX40 agonist ivuxolimab. These receptor sequences come from an adult with an advanced solid tumor such as melanoma, head and neck, liver or kidney cancer.

J is TRBJ1-2 and V is TRBV5-6; TRBD1 matches at 9 bases. The length of the CDR3 is 16 residues. V shed 3 bases and J 3 bases; nucleotides not matched to a gene: 9. Germline V gene lookup returns CDR1 SGHDT and CDR2 YYEEEE. The CDR3 coding sequence is TGTGCCAGCAGCTCGCTATACCGGGACAGGGACTATGGCTACACCTTC. Its translation: CASSSLYRDRDYGYTF.

This chain uses TRBV7-8 with TRBJ1-2, with 10 bases aligning to TRBD1. CDR1 and CDR2 (germline): SGHVS, FQNEAQ. V was clipped by 1 base and J by 5 bases; unmatched bases: 7. The CDR3 is made up of 16 amino acids. CDR3 nucleotide sequence: TGTGCCAGCAGCTTAGAGGGGACAGGGGTGTTGTATGGCTACACCTTC. It yields the protein CASSLEGTGVLYGYTF.

This clone was counted once. The chain has TRBV9 and TRBJ2-1; D gene unclear. CDR3 length equals 12 residues. Germline CDR1 and CDR2: SGDLS and YYNGEE. The V end was cut by 4 bases, the J end by 3 bases, with 5 bases between. Here the CDR3 reads CASSPDYNEQFF. In nucleotides, the CDR3 is TGTGCCAGCAGCCCTGACTACAATGAGCAGTTCTTC.

This clone was observed once. The rearrangement joins TRBV10-3 to TRBJ1-2; D gene unclear. V shed 0 bases and J shed 0 bases, with 8 bases lying between them. The germline V gene has CDR1 ENHRY and CDR2 SYGVKD. This CDR3 is built from 15 residues. CDR3 amino acids: CAISESGTSNYGYTF. CDR3 coding DNA: TGTGCCATCAGTGAGTCCGGCACCTCTAACTATGGCTACACCTTC.

The rearrangement joins TRBV4-2 to TRBJ2-1; the match to TRBD2 covers 11 bases. With 4 bases clipped from V and 8 bases from J, the junction kept 4 bases outside the gene matches. CDR3 size: 14 residues. The germline CDR1 and CDR2 sequences are LGHNA and YNFKEQ. The CDR3 spells CASSRGTSGDEQFF. The CDR3 DNA follows: TGTGCCAGCAGCCGTGGGACTAGCGGCGATGAGCAGTTCTTC.

This rearrangement joins TRBV7-9 to TRBJ2-1; D may be TRBD1 or TRBD2 (5 bases each). Germline V gene lookup returns CDR1 SEHNR and CDR2 FQNEAQ (reference sequence). With 10 bases removed from V and 6 bases from J, the gap between germline ends came to 16 bases. The length of the CDR3 is 13 residues. The CDR3 DNA sequence: TGTGCCATCGGGACGGCGATGACCAATGAGCAGTTCTTC. Translation gives CAIGTAMTNEQFF.

The genes are TRBV27 and TRBJ2-1, with D possibly matching TRBD2 (6 bases). Germline CDR1 and CDR2: MNHEY and SMNVEV (reference sequence). Trimming removed 4 bases from V and 9 bases from J, with 19 bases in between. The CDR3 loop spans 15 amino acids. CDR3 sequence: CASSSRPGDLREQFF. The CDR3 DNA sequence: TGTGCCAGCAGTTCTCGCCCGGGGGATCTACGTGAGCAGTTCTTC.

This clone was detected only a few times. The rearrangement uses TRBV19 and TRBJ1-2; D remains unclear. The CDR3 has 16 amino acids. Germline lookup yields CDR1 LNHDA and CDR2 SQIVND (reference sequence). V was trimmed by 3 bases and J by 4 bases, leaving 18 bases between them. CDR3 residues: CASSMDGAGQRYGYTF. The CDR3 DNA reads TGTGCCAGTAGTATGGATGGAGCAGGTCAGCGCTATGGCTACACCTTC.

The rearrangement links TRBV19 to TRBJ2-6, with TRBD1 matching over 7 bases. V dropped 5 bases and J dropped 0; count of bases not matched to a gene: 4. CDR3 length: 16 amino acids. Germline lookup yields CDR1 LNHDA and CDR2 SQIVND (reference sequence). This CDR3 reads CASSRQGDSGANVLTF. The CDR3 DNA reads as TGTGCCAGTAGTCGGCAGGGGGACTCTGGGGCCAACGTCCTGACTTTC.